Each of the 28 T cell receptor beta chains below was sequenced from the same sample in a study of blood T cell repertoires in COVID-19. Measured with immunoSEQ multiplex PCR; TCRdb has only the in-frame clones, and not every one. The sample shows fewer than 250,000 clones, 70% to 90% of them seen only once. Sequenced sample: peripheral blood. The receptors come from a man aged 50 to 60 with acute or convalescent COVID-19.

The chain is built from TRBV4-2 and TRBJ2-5; TRBD2 is a possible D gene (5 bases). The CDR3 contains 13 residues. Germline V gene lookup returns CDR1 LGHNA and CDR2 YNFKEQ. The germline V and J ends were trimmed by 4 bases and 5 bases, with 11 bases remaining between them. The CDR3 nucleotides are TGTGCCAGCAGCCCTGCGGGTTATGAGACCCAGTACTTC. It translates to CASSPAGYETQYF.

The V and J genes are TRBV6-5 and TRBJ1-1; D not resolved. Germline V gene lookup returns CDR1 MNHEY and CDR2 SVGAGI. The V end was cut by 7 bases, the J end by 6 bases, with 18 bases between. The CDR3 extends over 14 amino acids. The chain's CDR3 is CASIMIGELPEAFF. CDR3 bases: TGTGCCAGCATCATGATCGGGGAACTCCCTGAAGCTTTCTTT.

The chain couples TRBV29-1 to TRBJ1-3, with D hard to call. The CDR3 contains 13 residues. Germline CDR1 SQVTM, CDR2 ANQGSEA. Trimming left V 6 bases short and J 4 bases short, with 13 bases between. The CDR3: CSVVYSFGNTIYF. For the CDR3, the DNA is TGCAGCGTCGTGTACAGTTTCGGAAACACCATATATTTT.

This chain joins TRBV6-1 and TRBJ2-3; the match to TRBD2 covers 8 bases. The J segment lost 4 bases and the V segment lost 4 bases, leaving 13 bases of the junction unmatched. Germline V lookup: CDR1 MNHNS, CDR2 SASEGT. The CDR3 extends over 17 amino acids. CDR3 DNA: TGTGCCAGCAGTGTGAAGTCCTCCGGGACTAGGGCAGATACGCAGTATTTT. Its translation is CASSVKSSGTRADTQYF.

The rearrangement joins TRBV5-1 to TRBJ1-5, with D possibly matching TRBD1 (5 bases). This CDR3 has 15 amino acids. Germline CDR1 and CDR2: SGHRS and YFSETQ. Trimming stripped 4 bases from V and 4 bases from J, with 15 bases between. The CDR3 sequence is CASSPLGGENQPQHF. Here the CDR3 DNA reads TGCGCCAGCAGCCCACTTGGGGGGGAAAATCAGCCCCAGCATTTT.

This clone was detected a few times. V and J are TRBV11-3 and TRBJ1-1, with D possibly matching TRBD1 (5 bases). The germline V gene has CDR1 SGHNT and CDR2 YENEEA. This CDR3 has 12 amino acids. V was clipped by 5 bases and J by 8 bases, with 12 bases between them. This CDR3 is CASSGSGIEAFF. CDR3 DNA: TGTGCCAGCAGCGGTTCAGGGATCGAAGCTTTCTTT. Filled out from reference TRBV11-3 and TRBJ1-1, the complete variable domain reads EAGVVQSPRYKIIEKKQPVAFWCNPISGHNTLYWYLQNLGQGPELLIRYENEEAVDDSQLPKDRFSAERLKGVDSTLKIQPAELGDSAVYLCASSGSGIEAFFGQGTRLTVV.

This clone was seen just once. The gene calls are TRBV5-8 and TRBJ1-1, with 9 bases that match TRBD1. The CDR3 spans 15 residues. From germline, CDR1 is SGHTS and CDR2 YDEGEE. The trim removed 5 bases at V and 6 bases at J, leaving 11 bases unmatched. Here the CDR3 DNA reads TGTGCCAGCAGATACCCGGGACAGGGTAGGTCTGAAGCTTTCTTT. Its protein is CASRYPGQGRSEAFF. Variable domain in full (rest from reference TRBV5-8 and TRBJ1-1): EAGVTQSPTHLIKTRGQQATLRCSPISGHTSVYWYQQALGLGLQFLLWYDEGEERNRGNFPPRFSGRQFPNYSSELNVNALELEDSALYLCASRYPGQGRSEAFFGQGTRLTVV.

This clone was picked up a small number of times. The chain uses TRBV27 and TRBJ2-5, with 7 nucleotides matching TRBD1. V was clipped by 5 bases and J by 2 bases; unmatched bases: 5. Germline CDR1 and CDR2: MNHEY and SMNVEV (reference sequence). The CDR3 length is 14 residues. The CDR3 DNA reads TGTGCCAGCAGTCCCGACAGGGAGCAAGAGACCCAGTACTTC. It yields the protein CASSPDREQETQYF.

The V call is TRBV18, the J call TRBJ2-1; D perhaps matches TRBD1 (6 bases). In germline, CDR1 is KGHSH, CDR2 LQKENI. With 3 bases removed from V and 5 bases from J, the gap between germline ends came to 11 bases. This CDR3 is 14 amino acids long. This chain's CDR3 is CASSPGALDNEQFF. The CDR3, as DNA: TGTGCCAGCTCACCGGGGGCACTAGACAATGAGCAGTTCTTC. Filled out from reference TRBV18 and TRBJ2-1, the complete variable domain reads NAGVMQNPRHLVRRRGQEARLRCSPMKGHSHVYWYRQLPEEGLKFMVYLQKENIIDESGMPKERFSAEFPKEGPSILRIQQVVRGDSAAYFCASSPGALDNEQFFGPGTRLTVL.

This rearrangement joins TRBV19 to TRBJ1-2; maybe TRBD1 (5 bases). The germline V gene has CDR1 LNHDA and CDR2 SQIVND (reference sequence). The CDR3 is 13 amino acids. Trimming cost V 5 bases and J 2 bases, with 9 bases left between them. Written as DNA, the CDR3 is TGTGCCAGTAGTCCGACAGCGAACTATGGCTACACCTTC. Its translation is CASSPTANYGYTF.

This chain joins TRBV7-2 and TRBJ1-1; D is perhaps TRBD1 (6 bases). CDR3 length: 15 amino acids. Trimming shortened V by 7 bases and J by 8 bases, and 23 bases separated the two germline ends. CDR1 SGHTA and CDR2 FQGNSA come from the germline V gene. In nucleotides, the CDR3 is TGTGCCAGCAAGGGGGATCGGGCATCCCGCGGCGAAGCTTTCTTT. Translation gives CASKGDRASRGEAFF.

This clone was seen only once. CDR3 in DNA: TGTGCCTGGAGGGGGGCGGGCACAGATACGCAGTATTTT. It translates to CAWRGAGTDTQYF. The chain has TRBV30 and TRBJ2-3; D might be TRBD1 (6 bases). The germline gives CDR1 GTSNPN, CDR2 SVGIG (reference sequence). CDR3 length: 13 residues. Trimming removed 3 bases from V and 1 base from J, with 8 bases in between.

The V call is TRBV5-4, the J call TRBJ1-6, with D unresolved. Trimming took 0 bases from V and 9 from J, leaving 10 bases between them. Germline lookup yields CDR1 SGHNT and CDR2 YYREEE (reference sequence). The CDR3 loop spans 14 amino acids. The CDR3 region is CASSLDGYSSPLHF. Here the CDR3 DNA reads TGTGCCAGCAGCTTGGACGGGTATTCTTCACCCCTCCACTTT.

In its sample, this clone was seen once. The J gene is TRBJ1-6, the V gene TRBV2; D is ambiguous. Germline values: CDR1 SNHLY, CDR2 FYNNEI. Trimming shortened V by 5 bases and J by 17 bases, and 13 bases separated the two germline ends. CDR3 length: 11 residues. CDR3 in DNA: TGTGCCAGCAGTCTAGACGGTCAGATCCACTTT. Its translation: CASSLDGQIHF. Complete variable domain (other parts from reference TRBV2 and TRBJ1-6): EPEVTQTPSHQVTQMGQEVILRCVPISNHLYFYWYRQILGQKVEFLVSFYNNEISEKSEIFDDQFSVERPDGSNFTLKIRSTKLEDSAMYFCASSLDGQIHFGNGTRLTVT.

This CDR3 reads CASSPGRGLLYEQYF. In DNA form, the CDR3 reads TGTGCCAGCAGCCCCGGGAGGGGGCTCCTCTACGAGCAGTACTTC. V is TRBV7-6 and J is TRBJ2-7, with D possibly TRBD2 on 8 matching bases. V lost 5 bases to trimming and J lost 3 bases, with 17 bases between them. The CDR3 runs to 15 residues. Germline lookup yields CDR1 SGHVS and CDR2 FNYEAQ.

As regards this clone: A read error may account for a junction end that differs from germline. The rearrangement uses TRBV6-6 and TRBJ2-7, with 8 bases identical to TRBD1. The CDR3 is 13 residues long. Germline-derived CDR1 and CDR2 are MNHNY and SVGAGI (reference sequence). The CDR3 nucleotides read TGTGCCAGCAGTTACTCGGACAGGGCGGATCCCCTCTTC. It translates to CASSYSDRADPLF.

Here the CDR3 DNA reads TGTGCCAGCAGCTTAGGGACAGGTCTACTCTACGAGCAGTACTTC. Protein: CASSLGTGLLYEQYF. V is TRBV11-2 and J is TRBJ2-7; TRBD1 matches 7 bases. The CDR3 contains 15 residues. CDR1 is SGHAT and CDR2 is FQNNGV in the germline V gene. Losses at the gene ends were 1 base for V and 3 bases for J; bases not matched to a gene: 6.

The chain has TRBV6-5 and TRBJ2-1; D is possibly TRBD2 (5 bases). CDR1 and CDR2 (germline): MNHEY, SVGAGI. The V end was cut by 7 bases, the J end by 3 bases, with 13 bases between. This CDR3 comprises 14 residues. DNA of the CDR3: TGTGCCAGCACCTCCCGCCGGGGCTACAATGAGCAGTTCTTC. It translates to CASTSRRGYNEQFF.

The V gene is TRBV6-4, the J gene TRBJ2-3, with 10 nucleotides matching TRBD2. The CDR3 runs to 15 residues. V lost 4 bases to trimming and J lost 3 bases; unmatched junction nucleotides: 4. Germline CDR1 reads MRHNA; CDR2 reads SNTAGT. The CDR3 DNA is TGTGCCAGCAGTGGTTCACTAGCGGGAACAGATACGCAGTATTTT. Its protein is CASSGSLAGTDTQYF.

The chain combines TRBV3-1 (or the pseudogene TRBV3-2) with TRBJ1-5; D not resolved. CDR1 is LGHDT and CDR2 is YNNKEL in the germline V gene (reference sequence). V lost 0 bases and J lost 6, with 3 bases in between. The CDR3 is made up of 12 amino acids. The CDR3 region is CASSQDRQPQHF. The CDR3 nucleotides read TGTGCCAGCAGCCAAGACCGTCAGCCCCAGCATTTT.

The genes are TRBV6-5 and TRBJ1-6; D not resolved. V lost 3 bases to trimming and J lost 7 bases, with 13 bases between them. CDR1 and CDR2 (germline): MNHEY, SVGAGI. The CDR3 extends over 15 amino acids. CDR3 region: CASSYDNRQNSPLHF. The DNA of the CDR3 is TGTGCCAGCAGTTATGATAACAGACAAAATTCACCCCTCCACTTT.

This chain joins TRBV6-5 and TRBJ1-4; TRBD1 agrees at 8 bases. J gave up 8 bases and V 6 bases, and 8 bases lay outside the gene matches. The CDR3 length is 14 residues. Germline-derived CDR1 and CDR2 are MNHEY and SVGAGI. CDR3 region: CASRKGTGNEKLFF. The CDR3 DNA sequence: TGTGCCAGCAGAAAGGGGACAGGCAACGAAAAACTGTTTTTT.

The genes are TRBV20-1 and TRBJ1-6; unclear D gene. The V end lost 3 bases, the J end lost 6 bases, and 12 bases lay between the germline ends. The germline CDR1 and CDR2 sequences are DFQATT and SNEGSKA (reference sequence). The CDR3 has 14 amino acids. CDR3 nucleotides: TGCAGTGCTAGTCTTCCCAGGCCTAATTCACCCCTCCACTTT. Protein: CSASLPRPNSPLHF.

This clone was seen only once. The chain couples TRBV5-1 to TRBJ1-2, with D maybe TRBD1 (6 bases). V was trimmed by 4 bases and J by 2 bases, leaving 21 bases between them. The CDR3 extends over 17 amino acids. CDR1 SGHRS and CDR2 YFSETQ come from the germline V gene. The CDR3 spells CASSNPGGGLKNYGYTF. Here the CDR3 DNA reads TGCGCCAGCAGCAACCCCGGGGGGGGCTTGAAGAACTATGGCTACACCTTC.

This clone was seen once. The V and J genes are TRBV19 and TRBJ2-1, with 8 nucleotides matching TRBD2. V lost 5 bases and J lost 3; bases outside the gene matches: 9. The CDR3 contains 16 residues. The germline V gene encodes CDR1 LNHDA and CDR2 SQIVND (reference sequence). The DNA for the CDR3 is TGTGCCAGTAGTCTCCTGAGCGGGGGCCTCTACAATGAGCAGTTCTTC. Translated, it gives CASSLLSGGLYNEQFF.

V gene TRBV5-1 combines with J gene TRBJ1-1; the match to TRBD1 covers 7 bases. This CDR3 spans 14 amino acids. With 3 bases clipped from V and 4 bases from J, the junction kept 6 bases outside the gene matches. The germline gives CDR1 SGHRS, CDR2 YFSETQ. The DNA for the CDR3 is TGCGCCAGCAGCTATGGACAGGTGGGCACTGAAGCTTTCTTT. It codes for CASSYGQVGTEAFF.

This clone was counted ten times or more. The CDR3 sequence: CASSQTQQETQYF. CDR3 in DNA: TGTGCCAGCAGTCAGACACAGCAAGAGACCCAGTACTTC. The chain links TRBV12-3 or TRBV12-4 to TRBJ2-5, with D unclear. This CDR3 spans 13 amino acids. V shed 5 bases and J shed 2 bases, with 9 bases lying between them.

The sample holds a few counts of this clone. The chain links TRBV28 to TRBJ1-1, with TRBD1 identical over 8 bases. The trim removed 6 bases at V and 0 bases at J, leaving 6 bases unmatched. Germline assignment: CDR1 MDHEN and CDR2 SYDVKM. CDR3 length: 15 amino acids. CDR3 nucleotide sequence: TGTGCCAGCAGGGATCGACAGGGGTTGAACACTGAAGCTTTCTTT. Translating it yields CASRDRQGLNTEAFF.